A selection of T cell receptor beta chains follows, all from one sample in a study of blood T cell repertoires in COVID-19. Measured with immunoSEQ multiplex PCR; TCRdb has only the in-frame clones, and not every one. The sample includes 400,000 to 450,000 clones, around 86% of them seen just once. The sample comprised peripheral blood. The receptors were sampled from a woman aged 30 to 39 with active or convalescent COVID-19. CDR3s include the opening cysteine and the closing phenylalanine or tryptophan. The D gene is left open where the match is weak. The size entry is marked missing in some rows and otherwise reads once, few, many or a size class.

cdr3_aa cdr3_nt d_call j_call v_call clone_size
CASSPPGGNNYNEQFF TGTGCCAGCAGCCCCCCGGGCGGGAACAACTACAATGAGCAGTTCTTC . TRBJ2-1 TRBV11-3 .
CASSIPRQSTEAFF TGTGCCAGTAGTATCCCCAGACAAAGCACTGAAGCTTTCTTT . TRBJ1-1 TRBV19 .
CASSQEYSRHDEQFF TGTGCCAGCAGCCAAGAATATTCGCGGCACGATGAGCAGTTCTTC . TRBJ2-1 TRBV4-2 .
CSVEPGDYGYTF TGCAGCGTTGAACCGGGGGACTATGGCTACACCTTC . TRBJ1-2 TRBV29-1 .
CASSGTATGEQYF TGTGCCAGCAGCGGGACAGCAACAGGCGAGCAGTACTTC TRBD1 TRBJ2-7 TRBV6-5 .
CASGAANTEAFF TGTGCCAGCGGAGCTGCCAACACTGAAGCTTTCTTT . TRBJ1-1 TRBV19 .
CASSQDIWGQGSSYNSPLHF TGCGCCAGCAGCCAAGATATATGGGGACAGGGTAGCTCCTATAATTCACCCCTCCACTTT TRBD1 TRBJ1-6 TRBV4-1 .
CASRALASGGPYEQYF TGTGCCAGCAGGGCACTAGCGAGCGGGGGACCCTACGAGCAGTACTTC TRBD2 TRBJ2-7 TRBV2 .
CASSQQGGNSPLHF TGTGCCAGCAGCCAACAGGGGGGAAATTCACCCCTCCACTTT TRBD1 TRBJ1-6 TRBV16 few
CASSGLSNYGYTF TGTGCCAGCAGCGGACTAAGTAACTATGGCTACACCTTC . TRBJ1-2 TRBV7-2 .
CSVAGTAIGYGYTF TGCAGCGTTGCAGGGACAGCAATTGGGTATGGCTACACCTTC TRBD1 TRBJ1-2 TRBV29-1 .
CASGPGLADSTGELFF TGTGCCAGCGGACCGGGACTAGCAGATTCCACCGGGGAGCTGTTTTTT TRBD2 TRBJ2-2 TRBV27 .
CASSQDPAGTYNEQFF TGCGCCAGCAGCCAAGATCCAGCGGGGACTTACAATGAGCAGTTCTTC TRBD2 TRBJ2-1 TRBV4-1 .
CASSNRDRAGELFF TGTGCCAGCAGCAACCGGGACAGGGCGGGGGAGCTGTTTTTT TRBD1 TRBJ2-2 TRBV5-4 .
CASSVGPWGQASEAFF TGTGCCAGCAGCGTAGGTCCCTGGGGGCAGGCTTCTGAAGCTTTCTTT . TRBJ1-1 TRBV9 .
CASSNSGLAGEEQFF TGTGCCAGTAGCAACTCGGGACTAGCGGGAGAAGAGCAGTTCTTC TRBD2 TRBJ2-1 TRBV19 once
CASSPPPTEMNTEAFF TGTGCCAGCAGCCCCCCACCGACAGAGATGAACACTGAAGCTTTCTTT . TRBJ1-1 TRBV7-9 .
CASSLYANGVYQDTQYF TGTGCCAGCAGCTTATATGCGAATGGAGTTTATCAAGATACGCAGTATTTT . TRBJ2-3 TRBV7-6 .
CASSYRRGRQETQYF TGTGCCAGCAGTTACCGGCGGGGCCGCCAAGAGACCCAGTACTTC . TRBJ2-5 TRBV6-6 .
CASSLAGGSETQYF TGTGCCAGCAGTTTAGCAGGGGGCAGCGAGACCCAGTACTTC TRBD1 TRBJ2-5 TRBV27 .
CASSLLAGGLNNEQFF TGCGCCAGCAGCTTACTAGCGGGGGGGCTAAACAATGAGCAGTTCTTC TRBD2 TRBJ2-1 TRBV5-1 .
CASSQETGGLTEAFF TGCGCCAGCAGCCAAGAGACAGGGGGCCTCACTGAAGCTTTCTTT TRBD1 TRBJ1-1 TRBV4-1 .
CASSYRPGDGGYTF TGTGCCAGCAGTTACCGTCCAGGGGACGGCGGCTACACCTTC . TRBJ1-2 TRBV6-2/TRBV6-3 .
CASRPGAGTQYF TGTGCCAGCAGGCCTGGAGCTGGGACCCAGTACTTC . TRBJ2-5 TRBV11-2 .
CASSGWTGANVLTF TGTGCCAGCTCGGGGTGGACTGGGGCCAACGTCCTGACTTTC . TRBJ2-6 TRBV2 once
CAISGQGLNTEAFF TGTGCCATCAGTGGACAGGGGTTGAACACTGAAGCTTTCTTT TRBD1 TRBJ1-1 TRBV10-3 .
CAISESLAGGQYEQYF TGTGCCATCAGTGAGTCACTAGCGGGGGGGCAATACGAGCAGTACTTC TRBD2 TRBJ2-7 TRBV10-3 .
CASSQVQGGDTQYF TGCGCCAGCAGCCAAGTACAGGGGGGGGATACGCAGTATTTT . TRBJ2-3 TRBV4-1 .
CASSPQGAGTEAFF TGTGCCAGCTCACCACAGGGGGCAGGCACTGAAGCTTTCTTT TRBD1 TRBJ1-1 TRBV18 .
CASSPWGGGNQPQHF TGTGCCAGCAGCCCCTGGGGGGGCGGAAATCAGCCCCAGCATTTT . TRBJ1-5 TRBV7-2 .
CASSEGGGSYNEQFF TGTGCCAGCAGTGAAGGGGGGGGCTCCTACAATGAGCAGTTCTTC TRBD2 TRBJ2-1 TRBV6-1 .
CASRDDRVPGELFF TGTGCCAGCAGAGATGACAGGGTTCCCGGGGAGCTGTTTTTT TRBD1 TRBJ2-2 TRBV2 .
CASSVVKNTEAFF TGTGCCAGCAGCGTAGTGAAGAACACTGAAGCTTTCTTT . TRBJ1-1 TRBV27 .
CSARSGAEAFF TGCAGTGCTAGATCGGGTGCTGAAGCTTTCTTT . TRBJ1-1 TRBV20-1 .
CASSYPDRNTEAFF TGTGCCAGCAGTTACCCAGACAGGAACACTGAAGCTTTCTTT . TRBJ1-1 TRBV6-6 .
CASSVVPGSGRTYNEQFF TGTGCCAGCAGCGTGGTCCCCGGGAGCGGGAGAACGTACAATGAGCAGTTCTTC TRBD2 TRBJ2-1 TRBV9 once
CASLNGNTIYF TGTGCCAGTCTAAACGGAAACACCATATATTTT . TRBJ1-3 TRBV19 few
CASSPPSGPRETQYF TGTGCCAGCAGCCCCCCGTCCGGTCCGAGAGAGACCCAGTACTTC . TRBJ2-5 TRBV7-7 .
CASQGAEETQYF TGTGCCAGCCAGGGGGCTGAGGAGACCCAGTACTTC TRBD1 TRBJ2-5 TRBV18 .
CSVEDPPGQPQHF TGCAGCGTTGAAGATCCCCCGGGGCAGCCCCAGCATTTT . TRBJ1-5 TRBV29-1 .
CASIRGFGETQYF TGTGCCAGCATTCGGGGGTTTGGAGAGACCCAGTACTTC . TRBJ2-5 TRBV6-5 .
CASSEGGEWGYTF TGTGCCAGCAGTGAAGGGGGGGAGTGGGGCTACACCTTC . TRBJ1-2 TRBV2 .
CASTSGPGGPYEQYF TGTGCCAGCACATCAGGACCGGGAGGGCCTTACGAGCAGTACTTC TRBD2 TRBJ2-7 TRBV2 once
CASSYRDSEYNEQFF TGTGCCAGCAGTTACCGGGACAGCGAATACAATGAGCAGTTCTTC TRBD1 TRBJ2-1 TRBV6-5 .
CARGTGLTDTQYF TGTGCCAGGGGAACAGGGCTAACAGATACGCAGTATTTT . TRBJ2-3 TRBV12-3/TRBV12-4 .